This TCR beta chain was documented in a study of radiotherapy plus CTLA-4 blockade in lung cancer. CDR1 and CDR2 from the germline V gene are SGHTA and FQGNSA. The CDR3 covers 14 residues. J gave up 8 bases and V 5 bases, and 6 bases lay outside the gene matches. Generated by immunoSEQ multiplex PCR, the TCRdb table keeps only in-frame clones and is missing some. The sample consists of 30,000 to 35,000 clones, roughly 80% of them appearing once. Sequenced material: peripheral blood, taken from a patient treated with radiotherapy plus ipilimumab. The receptor was isolated from a human donor with non-small cell lung cancer who had stable disease on radiotherapy plus ipilimumab. This sequence joins TRBV7-2 and TRBJ1-4, with 9 bases aligning to TRBD1. The CDR3 sequence is CASSRDRVYEKLFF. In DNA form, the CDR3 reads TGTGCCAGCAGCCGGGACAGGGTCTACGAAAAACTGTTTTTT.